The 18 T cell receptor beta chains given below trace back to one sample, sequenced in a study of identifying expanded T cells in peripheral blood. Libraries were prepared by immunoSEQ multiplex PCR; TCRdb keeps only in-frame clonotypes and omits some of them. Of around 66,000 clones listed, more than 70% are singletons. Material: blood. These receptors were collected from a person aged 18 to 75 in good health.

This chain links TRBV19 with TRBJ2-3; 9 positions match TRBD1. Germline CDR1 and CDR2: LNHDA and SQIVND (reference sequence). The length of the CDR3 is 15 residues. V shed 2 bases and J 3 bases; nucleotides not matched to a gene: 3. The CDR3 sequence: CASSITGTGTDTQYF. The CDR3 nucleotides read TGTGCCAGTAGTATAACAGGGACAGGGACAGATACGCAGTATTTT.

The CDR3 bases are TGTGCCAGCTCACCCTCTGAGGTCTGGGAGCAGTTCTTC. It codes for CASSPSEVWEQFF. V gene TRBV18 combines with J gene TRBJ2-1, with D unclear. V was pared by 3 bases and J by 10 bases, with 13 bases between. CDR1 KGHSH and CDR2 LQKENI come from the germline V gene. The CDR3 covers 13 residues. Full variable domain (remainder filled in from reference TRBV18 and TRBJ2-1): NAGVMQNPRHLVRRRGQEARLRCSPMKGHSHVYWYRQLPEEGLKFMVYLQKENIIDESGMPKERFSAEFPKEGPSILRIQQVVRGDSAAYFCASSPSEVWEQFFGPGTRLTVL.

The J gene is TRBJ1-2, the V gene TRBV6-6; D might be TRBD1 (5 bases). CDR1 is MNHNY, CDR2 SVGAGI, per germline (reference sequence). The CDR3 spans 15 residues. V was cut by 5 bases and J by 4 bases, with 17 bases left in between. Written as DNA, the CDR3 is TGTGCCAGCAGTATAACGCAGGGAACAGGCTATGGCTACACCTTC. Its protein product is CASSITQGTGYGYTF.

The CDR3 loop reads CASRPSGANVLTF. The CDR3 bases are TGTGCCAGCAGGCCTTCTGGGGCCAACGTCCTGACTTTC. This chain links TRBV6-5 with TRBJ2-6; D unresolved. The V gene lost 6 bases and the J gene lost 1 base, with 4 bases spanning the gap. This CDR3 has 13 residues. Germline lookup yields CDR1 MNHEY and CDR2 SVGAGI.

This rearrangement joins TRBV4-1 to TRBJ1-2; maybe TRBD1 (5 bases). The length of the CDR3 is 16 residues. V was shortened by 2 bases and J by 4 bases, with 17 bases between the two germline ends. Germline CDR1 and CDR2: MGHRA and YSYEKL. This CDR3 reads CASSQTGEGSVYGYTF. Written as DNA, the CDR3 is TGCGCCAGCAGCCAAACTGGGGAGGGGTCGGTCTATGGCTACACCTTC.

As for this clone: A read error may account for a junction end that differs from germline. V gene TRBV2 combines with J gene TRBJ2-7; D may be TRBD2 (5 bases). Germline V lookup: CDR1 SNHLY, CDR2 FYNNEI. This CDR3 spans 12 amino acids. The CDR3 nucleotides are TGTGCCAGCAGTGTGAGTTCGGGTCAGCGGAACTTC. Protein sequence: CASSVSSGQRNF.

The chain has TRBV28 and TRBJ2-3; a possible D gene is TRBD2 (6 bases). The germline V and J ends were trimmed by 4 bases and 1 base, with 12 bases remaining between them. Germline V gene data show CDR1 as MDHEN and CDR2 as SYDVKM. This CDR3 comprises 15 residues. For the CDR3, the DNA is TGTGCCAGCAGTTCGGTTAGCGGCGGCACAGATACGCAGTATTTT. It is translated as CASSSVSGGTDTQYF. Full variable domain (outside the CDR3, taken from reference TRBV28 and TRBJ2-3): DVKVTQSSRYLVKRTGEKVFLECVQDMDHENMFWYRQDPGLGLRLIYFSYDVKMKEKGDIPEGYSVSREKKERFSLILESASTNQTSMYLCASSSVSGGTDTQYFGPGTRLTVL.

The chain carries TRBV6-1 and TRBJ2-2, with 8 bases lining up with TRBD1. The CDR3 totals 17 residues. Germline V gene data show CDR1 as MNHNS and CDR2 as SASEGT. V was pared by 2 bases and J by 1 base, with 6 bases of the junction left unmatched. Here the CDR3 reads CASSERTGGGNTGELFF. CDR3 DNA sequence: TGTGCCAGCAGTGAAAGAACAGGGGGTGGGAACACCGGGGAGCTGTTTTTT.

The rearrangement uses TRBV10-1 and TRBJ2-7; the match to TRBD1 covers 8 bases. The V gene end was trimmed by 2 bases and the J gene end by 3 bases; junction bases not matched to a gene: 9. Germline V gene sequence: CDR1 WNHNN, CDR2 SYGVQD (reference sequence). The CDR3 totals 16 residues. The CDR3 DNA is TGCGCCAGCAGTGAGAAGTCAGGAACAGGGGGCTACGAGCAGTACTTC. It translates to CASSEKSGTGGYEQYF.

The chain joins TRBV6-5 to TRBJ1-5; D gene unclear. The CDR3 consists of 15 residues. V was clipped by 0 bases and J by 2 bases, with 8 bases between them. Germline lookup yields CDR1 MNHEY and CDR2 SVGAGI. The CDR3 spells CASSYSRFGNQPQHF. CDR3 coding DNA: TGTGCCAGCAGTTACTCCAGGTTTGGCAATCAGCCCCAGCATTTT.

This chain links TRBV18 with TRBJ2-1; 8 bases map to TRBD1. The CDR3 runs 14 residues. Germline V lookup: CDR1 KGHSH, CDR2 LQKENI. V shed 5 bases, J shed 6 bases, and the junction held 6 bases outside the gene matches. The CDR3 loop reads CASSAGQGGNEQFF. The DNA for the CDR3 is TGTGCCAGCTCAGCCGGACAGGGCGGCAATGAGCAGTTCTTC.

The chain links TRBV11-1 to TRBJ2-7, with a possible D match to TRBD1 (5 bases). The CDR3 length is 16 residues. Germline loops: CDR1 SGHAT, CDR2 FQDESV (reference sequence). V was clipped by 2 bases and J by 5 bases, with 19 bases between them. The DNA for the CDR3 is TGTGCCAGCAGCTTAACCCCAAGGCAGGGCTTCAACGAGCAGTACTTC. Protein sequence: CASSLTPRQGFNEQYF.

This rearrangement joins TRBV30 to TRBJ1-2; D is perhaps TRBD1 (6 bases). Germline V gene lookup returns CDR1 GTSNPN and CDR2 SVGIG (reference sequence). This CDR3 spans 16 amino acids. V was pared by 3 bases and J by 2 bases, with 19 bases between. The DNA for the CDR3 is TGTGCCTGGAGGGGACCTTCCGGGACACGAAACTATGGCTACACCTTC. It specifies CAWRGPSGTRNYGYTF.

Here the CDR3 reads CASSVSLANYGYTF. CDR3 DNA: TGTGCCAGTAGTGTCAGCCTTGCGAACTATGGCTACACCTTC. V usage is TRBV19 and J usage is TRBJ1-2; D is unresolved. This CDR3 region has 14 residues. V was clipped by 5 bases and J by 2 bases, with 12 bases between them. The germline V gene encodes CDR1 LNHDA and CDR2 SQIVND (reference sequence).

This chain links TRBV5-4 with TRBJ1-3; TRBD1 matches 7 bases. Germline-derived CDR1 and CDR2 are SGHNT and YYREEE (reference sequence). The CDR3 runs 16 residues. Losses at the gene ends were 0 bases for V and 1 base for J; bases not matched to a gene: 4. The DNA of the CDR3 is TGTGCCAGCAGCTTGGGGGTGACAGGGTCTGGAAACACCATATATTTT. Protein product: CASSLGVTGSGNTIYF.

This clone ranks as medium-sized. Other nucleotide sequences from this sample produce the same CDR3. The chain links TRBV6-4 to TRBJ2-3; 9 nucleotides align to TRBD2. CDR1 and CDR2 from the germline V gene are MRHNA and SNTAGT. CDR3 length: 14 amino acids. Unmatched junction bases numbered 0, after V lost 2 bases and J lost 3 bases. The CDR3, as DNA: TGTGCCAGCAGTGACGCGGGAGGGACAGATACGCAGTATTTT. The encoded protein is CASSDAGGTDTQYF.

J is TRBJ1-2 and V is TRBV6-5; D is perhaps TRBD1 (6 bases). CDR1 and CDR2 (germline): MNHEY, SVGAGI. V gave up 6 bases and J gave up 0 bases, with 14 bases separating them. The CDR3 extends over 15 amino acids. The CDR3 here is CASRDSGVANYGYTF. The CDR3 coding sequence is TGTGCCAGCAGAGACTCAGGGGTCGCTAACTATGGCTACACCTTC.

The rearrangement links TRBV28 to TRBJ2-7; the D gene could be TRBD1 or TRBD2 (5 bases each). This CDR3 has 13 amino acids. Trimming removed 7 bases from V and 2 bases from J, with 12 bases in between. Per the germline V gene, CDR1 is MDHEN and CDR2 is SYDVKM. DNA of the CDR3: TGTGCCAGCATTGGGCAGGGACCCTACGAGCAGTACTTC. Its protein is CASIGQGPYEQYF.